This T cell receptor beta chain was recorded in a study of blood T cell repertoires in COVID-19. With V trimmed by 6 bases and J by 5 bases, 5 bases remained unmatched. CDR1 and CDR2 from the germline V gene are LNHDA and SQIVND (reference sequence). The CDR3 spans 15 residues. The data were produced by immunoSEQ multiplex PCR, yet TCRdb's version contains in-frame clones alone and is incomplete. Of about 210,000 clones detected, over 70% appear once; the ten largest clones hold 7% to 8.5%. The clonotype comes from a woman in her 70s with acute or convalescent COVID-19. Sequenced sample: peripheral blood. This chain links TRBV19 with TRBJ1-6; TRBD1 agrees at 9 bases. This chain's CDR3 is CASRDGDRDNSPLHF. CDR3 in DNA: TGTGCCAGTAGAGATGGGGACAGGGATAATTCACCCCTCCACTTT.